This T cell receptor (beta chain) is drawn from a study of cytomegalovirus exposure and HLA in healthy donors. PCR employed 60 Vbeta and 13 Jbeta primers. Sequencing used immunoSEQ multiplex PCR; TCRdb keeps in-frame clones, though not all of them. The data show 150,000 to 200,000 clones, roughly four fifths seen once. On this clone itself: Its antigen remains unknown. Other DNA sequences from this sample encode an identical CDR3 as well.

This CDR3 has 16 residues. Germline V gene lookup returns CDR1 WNHNN and CDR2 SYGVQD (reference sequence). The V end was cut by 6 bases, the J end by 4 bases, with 21 bases between. Overall study results and limits: Being indistinguishable, some V segments were excluded, TRBV6-2 and TRBV6-3 among them.

Sequencing was done on a sample of PBMCs. The origin of this receptor is a man aged 55 to 69 in good health and CMV-seronegative. The chain carries TRBV10-1 and TRBJ1-1, with D maybe TRBD1 (6 bases). CDR3 loop: CASSKGQGRWATEAFF. CDR3 DNA: TGCGCCAGCAGCAAAGGGCAGGGGAGATGGGCCACTGAAGCTTTCTTT.